The 30 T cell receptor beta chains presented below share a single source sample, sequenced in a study of circulating and synovial CD4+ cells in juvenile arthritis. This table comes from immunoSEQ multiplex PCR, and its TCRdb copy is limited to in-frame clones, with some not included. The sample lists 39,000 or so clones; about 94% were seen once. Specimen: CD4+ T cells from blood. The receptors here all came from a human donor with juvenile idiopathic arthritis.

The rearrangement links TRBV11-3 to TRBJ2-5, with a tentative D call TRBD2 (6 bases). Trimming left V 5 bases short and J 5 bases short, with 18 bases between. Germline V gives CDR1 SGHNT, CDR2 YENEEA. CDR3 length: 15 residues. The CDR3 loop reads CASSPLGAGKETQYF. In nucleotides, the CDR3 is TGTGCCAGCAGCCCCCTAGGGGCGGGGAAGGAGACCCAGTACTTC.

The gene calls are TRBV27 and TRBJ2-3; TRBD2 might be the D (7 bases). The CDR3 has 15 residues. Between the trimmed V and J ends, which lost 3 bases and 4 bases, there was a span of 14 bases. The germline gives CDR1 MNHEY, CDR2 SMNVEV (reference sequence). The CDR3 sequence: CASSLGGGRADTQYF. CDR3 nucleotides: TGTGCCAGCAGTTTGGGCGGGGGCAGGGCAGATACGCAGTATTTT.

The chain recombines TRBV5-6 with TRBJ2-4; TRBD1 is a possible D gene (5 bases). The CDR3 runs 16 residues. Deletions cut 1 base from V and 0 bases from J, with 11 bases between. CDR1 is SGHDT and CDR2 is YYEEEE in the germline V gene. CDR3 in amino acids: CASSLLQGIAKNIQYF. CDR3 DNA sequence: TGTGCCAGCAGCTTGTTGCAGGGTATAGCCAAAAACATTCAGTACTTC.

The J gene is TRBJ1-2, the V gene TRBV15, with D perhaps TRBD1 (5 bases). V lost 0 bases to trimming and J lost 5 bases, with 16 bases between them. Germline V gene data show CDR1 as LNHNV and CDR2 as YYDKDF (reference sequence). CDR3 length: 16 residues. The CDR3 coding sequence is TGTGCCACCAGCAGAGAGGCAGGGATGGAGCTTTATGGCTACACCTTC. It specifies CATSREAGMELYGYTF.

CDR3: CASSVAPGGNGELFF. CDR3 sequence (DNA): TGTGCCAGCAGCGTAGCACCAGGGGGGAACGGGGAGCTGTTTTTT. The rearrangement uses TRBV9 and TRBJ2-2; TRBD1 might be the D (7 bases). V was pared by 0 bases and J by 7 bases, with 13 bases between. CDR1 and CDR2 from the germline V gene are SGDLS and YYNGEE. This CDR3 has 15 residues.

This clone occurred once. This chain joins TRBV7-3 and TRBJ2-1; 10 positions match TRBD2. J was trimmed by 4 bases and V by 3 bases; bases with no gene match: 3. The CDR3 loop spans 15 amino acids. CDR1 is SGHTA and CDR2 is FQGTGA in the germline V gene. The CDR3 is CASSFGLAAYNEQFF. The CDR3 nucleotides read TGTGCCAGCAGCTTCGGACTAGCGGCTTACAATGAGCAGTTCTTC.

The V call is TRBV9, the J call TRBJ2-2, with 8 bases matching TRBD2. Germline V CDR1 and CDR2: SGDLS, YYNGEE. This CDR3 has 16 residues. J gave up 5 bases and V 0 bases, and 6 bases lay outside the gene matches. In DNA form, the CDR3 reads TGTGCCAGCAGCGTAGGTGGTAGCGGGGTTACCGGGGAGCTGTTTTTT. Protein sequence: CASSVGGSGVTGELFF.

This CDR3 reads CASSTRDRYEQYF. The DNA of the CDR3 is TGTGCCAGCAGCACCAGGGACAGATACGAGCAGTACTTC. The chain couples TRBV9 to TRBJ2-7; 7 nucleotides line up with TRBD1. V gave up 4 bases and J gave up 4 bases; unmatched junction bases: 5. This CDR3 has 13 residues. Germline assignment: CDR1 SGDLS and CDR2 YYNGEE.

The chain joins TRBV7-6 to TRBJ2-5; a weak D match, TRBD2 (6 bases). Trimming cost V 5 bases and J 4 bases, with 11 bases left between them. The V gene's germline CDR1 is SGHVS and CDR2 FNYEAQ. CDR3 size: 13 residues. CDR3 region: CASSPDYRETQYF. The CDR3 DNA reads as TGTGCCAGCAGCCCGGACTATCGAGAGACCCAGTACTTC. The whole variable domain, filled in from reference TRBV7-6 and TRBJ2-5, reads GAGVSQSPRYKVTKRGQDVALRCDPISGHVSLYWYRQALGQGPEFLTYFNYEAQQDKSGLPNDRFSAERPEGSISTLTIQRTEQRDSAMYRCASSPDYRETQYFGPGTRLLVL.

Only one count was recorded for this clone. The germline gene is not matched at one end of the junction; a read error may be the cause. The rearrangement links TRBV7-7 to TRBJ2-3, with D possibly matching TRBD2 (6 bases). Germline CDR1 reads SSHAT; CDR2 reads FNYEAQ (reference sequence). This CDR3 is built from 15 residues. Here the CDR3 reads CASSLGGTSTDTQYF. The CDR3 DNA sequence: TGTGCTAGCAGCTTGGGGGGAACTAGCACAGATACGCAGTATTTT.

V and J are TRBV4-3 and TRBJ1-2, with 9 nucleotides matching TRBD1. The germline V gene encodes CDR1 LGHNA and CDR2 YSLEER. Trimming cost V 4 bases and J 8 bases; bases outside gene matches: 5. This CDR3 region has 13 residues. DNA of the CDR3: TGCGCCAGCAGCCCCCGGACAGGGGAAGGCTACACCTTC. Residues: CASSPRTGEGYTF.

The chain combines TRBV18 with TRBJ2-7; no clear D. With 3 bases removed from V and 3 bases from J, the gap between germline ends came to 12 bases. The CDR3 sequence is 14 residues long. Germline CDR1 KGHSH, CDR2 LQKENI. The CDR3 DNA sequence: TGTGCCAGCTCACCGGCGGCAAATAGCTACGAGCAGTACTTC. Protein product: CASSPAANSYEQYF.

The chain joins TRBV7-3 to TRBJ2-1; 8 bases map to TRBD2. The V gene's germline CDR1 is SGHTA and CDR2 FQGTGA. The CDR3 totals 16 residues. V was clipped by 2 bases and J by 2 bases; unmatched bases: 5. The CDR3 spells CASSLVGGGTYNEQFF. CDR3 nucleotide sequence: TGTGCCAGCAGCTTAGTCGGGGGGGGCACCTACAATGAGCAGTTCTTC.

The chain is built from TRBV7-9 and TRBJ2-7; 9 nucleotides line up with TRBD1. Germline assignment: CDR1 SEHNR and CDR2 FQNEAQ (reference sequence). The CDR3 runs 15 residues. J gave up 4 bases and V 5 bases, and 9 bases lay outside the gene matches. The CDR3 reads CASSPKGQGRYEQYF. CDR3 DNA: TGTGCCAGCAGCCCGAAAGGACAGGGGAGATACGAGCAGTACTTC.

The V gene is TRBV10-3, the J gene TRBJ1-5, with TRBD1 identical over 8 bases. The length of the CDR3 is 15 residues. Germline CDR1 and CDR2: ENHRY and SYGVKD. V lost 4 bases and J lost 2; bases outside the gene matches: 4. CDR3 protein: CAISVEGQGNQPQHF. The CDR3 DNA reads as TGTGCCATCAGTGTGGAGGGACAGGGCAATCAGCCCCAGCATTTT.

The chain couples TRBV27 to TRBJ2-3, with 10 bases identical to TRBD2. Germline trimming cut 5 bases from V and 3 bases from J; bases unmatched to any gene: 2. CDR1 and CDR2 (germline): MNHEY, SMNVEV (reference sequence). The CDR3 covers 14 residues. DNA of the CDR3: TGTGCCAGCAGTCTTAGCGGGGGGACAGATACGCAGTATTTT. As protein: CASSLSGGTDTQYF.

The gene calls are TRBV5-4 and TRBJ2-4; 10 nucleotides agree with TRBD2. Germline V gives CDR1 SGHNT, CDR2 YYREEE (reference sequence). V lost 0 bases, J lost 1 base, and 4 bases stayed unmatched. This CDR3 has 17 amino acids. As DNA, the CDR3 is TGTGCCAGCAGCTTGGTGGGTAGCGGGGGGGCCAAAAACATTCAGTACTTC. This gives the protein CASSLVGSGGAKNIQYF.

This clone was recorded once. This chain joins TRBV5-6 and TRBJ2-6; D is ambiguous. The germline V gene encodes CDR1 SGHDT and CDR2 YYEEEE. The CDR3 spans 17 residues. The ends were cut back, 2 bases at V and 0 bases at J, with 12 bases in the middle. The DNA for the CDR3 is TGTGCCAGCAGCTTACTACGGCCGCTCTCTGGGGCCAACGTCCTGACTTTC. Its protein product is CASSLLRPLSGANVLTF.

The genes are TRBV29-1 and TRBJ1-1; D is undetermined. The CDR3 spans 11 residues. Germline-derived CDR1 and CDR2 are SQVTM and ANQGSEA. V was cut by 5 bases and J by 3 bases, with 7 bases left in between. The CDR3 DNA reads TGCAGCGTTCTCCCGTACACTGAAGCTTTCTTT. It codes for CSVLPYTEAFF.

The chain uses TRBV5-6 and TRBJ2-5, with a possible D match to TRBD1 (6 bases). With 4 bases removed from V and 2 bases from J, the gap between germline ends came to 15 bases. Looked up from germline, CDR1 is SGHDT and CDR2 is YYEEEE. This CDR3 is 15 amino acids long. CDR3 DNA sequence: TGTGCCAGCAGCGAAGAAGGGGGAATTCAAGAGACCCAGTACTTC. Its protein product is CASSEEGGIQETQYF.

Written as DNA, the CDR3 is TGTGCCACCAGCAGAGATAGCAGGGGCCGCACAGATACGCAGTATTTT. As protein: CATSRDSRGRTDTQYF. The chain uses TRBV15 and TRBJ2-3; D might be TRBD1 (6 bases). In germline, CDR1 is LNHNV, CDR2 YYDKDF (reference sequence). The V and J ends lost 0 bases and 1 base respectively, with 11 bases between them. This CDR3 has 16 residues.

This clone was found once. The rearrangement links TRBV18 to TRBJ1-6, with 10 bases matching TRBD1. The CDR3 spans 14 residues. The V gene's germline CDR1 is KGHSH and CDR2 LQKENI. J gave up 10 bases and V 3 bases, and 3 bases lay outside the gene matches. As DNA, the CDR3 is TGTGCCAGCTCACCGACAGGGGGCCAATCACCCCTCCACTTT. It yields the protein CASSPTGGQSPLHF.

The rearrangement links TRBV5-4 to TRBJ2-3; TRBD1 matches 7 bases. The CDR3 is 16 residues long. V was clipped by 0 bases and J by 0 bases; unmatched bases: 4. CDR1 is SGHNT, CDR2 YYREEE, per germline (reference sequence). CDR3 region: CASSLEDRSSTDTQYF. The CDR3, as DNA: TGTGCCAGCAGCTTGGAGGACAGGTCCAGCACAGATACGCAGTATTTT.

CDR3 coding DNA: TGTGCCAGCAGTTACTCTAACAGGGCTTACTATGGCTACACCTTC. Protein: CASSYSNRAYYGYTF. The rearrangement links TRBV6-5 to TRBJ1-2, with D possibly matching TRBD1 (6 bases). The CDR3 runs 15 residues. The germline V gene has CDR1 MNHEY and CDR2 SVGAGI. Trimming removed 0 bases from V and 3 bases from J, with 11 bases in between.

This clone was observed a handful of times. This chain links TRBV6-6 with TRBJ1-3; the match to TRBD1 covers 7 bases. J gave up 0 bases and V 1 base, and 3 bases lay outside the gene matches. CDR1 and CDR2 from the germline V gene are MNHNY and SVGAGI (reference sequence). This CDR3 has 16 residues. This CDR3 is CASSYFRGTSGNTIYF. In DNA form, the CDR3 reads TGTGCCAGCAGTTACTTCAGGGGGACCTCTGGAAACACCATATATTTT.

The rearrangement links TRBV6-5 to TRBJ2-7; the D is unclear. V lost 1 base and J lost 0, with 10 bases in between. The germline gives CDR1 MNHEY, CDR2 SVGAGI. The CDR3 is 15 amino acids. CDR3 nucleotides: TGTGCCAGCAGTTACTACCTTCCGAGCTCCTACGAGCAGTACTTC. It codes for CASSYYLPSSYEQYF.

V is TRBV5-6 and J is TRBJ2-3; 8 positions agree with TRBD1. V dropped 5 bases and J dropped 3; count of bases not matched to a gene: 5. The germline V gene encodes CDR1 SGHDT and CDR2 YYEEEE. The CDR3 extends over 14 amino acids. This CDR3 is CASRGTGGTDTQYF. In DNA form, the CDR3 reads TGTGCCAGCAGAGGAACAGGGGGAACAGATACGCAGTATTTT.

Worth noting for this clone: Other DNA sequences within the sample encode an identical CDR3. The genes are TRBV5-6 and TRBJ1-6; tentative D call: TRBD1 (5 bases). The CDR3 runs 18 residues. The ends were cut back, 0 bases at V and 0 bases at J, with 13 bases in the middle. Germline CDR1 SGHDT, CDR2 YYEEEE. CDR3 in amino acids: CASSLGQLRSSYNSPLHF. CDR3 bases: TGTGCCAGCAGCTTGGGACAGCTCAGAAGCTCCTATAATTCACCCCTCCACTTT.

This rearrangement joins TRBV6-4 to TRBJ2-6, with 7 bases fitting TRBD2. The germline V gene has CDR1 MRHNA and CDR2 SNTAGT. The CDR3 runs to 17 residues. V dropped 0 bases and J dropped 4; count of bases not matched to a gene: 6. CDR3 sequence (DNA): TGTGCCAGCAGTGACTCGGGGGGGGGTCAAGGGGCCAACGTCCTGACTTTC. Translating gives CASSDSGGGQGANVLTF.

The chain joins TRBV7-9 to TRBJ1-2, with a weak D call TRBD1 (6 bases). Trimming pared 8 bases from V and 8 bases from J, leaving 24 bases between. CDR1 and CDR2 (germline): SEHNR, FQNEAQ (reference sequence). This CDR3 region has 15 residues. CDR3 amino acids: CASSPSGGPGLGYTF. CDR3 nucleotides: TGTGCCAGCTCCCCTAGCGGGGGGCCGGGTTTGGGCTACACCTTC.